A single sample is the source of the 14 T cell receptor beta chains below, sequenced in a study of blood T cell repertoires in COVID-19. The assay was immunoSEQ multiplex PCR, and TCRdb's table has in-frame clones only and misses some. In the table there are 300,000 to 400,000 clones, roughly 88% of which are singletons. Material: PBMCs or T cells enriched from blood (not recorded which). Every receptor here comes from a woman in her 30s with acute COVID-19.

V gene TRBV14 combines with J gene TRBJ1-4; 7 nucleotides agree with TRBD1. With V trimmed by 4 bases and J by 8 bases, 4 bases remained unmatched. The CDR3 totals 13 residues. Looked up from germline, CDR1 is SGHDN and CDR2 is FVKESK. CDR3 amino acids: CASSRGGWEKLFF. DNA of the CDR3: TGTGCCAGCAGCCGAGGGGGCTGGGAAAAACTGTTTTTT.

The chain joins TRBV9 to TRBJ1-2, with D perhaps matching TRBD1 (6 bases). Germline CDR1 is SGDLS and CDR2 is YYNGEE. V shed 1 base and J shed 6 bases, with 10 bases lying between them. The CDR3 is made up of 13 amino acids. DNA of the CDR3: TGTGCCAGCAGCGTAAACAGGGCCAATGGCTACACCTTC. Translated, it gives CASSVNRANGYTF.

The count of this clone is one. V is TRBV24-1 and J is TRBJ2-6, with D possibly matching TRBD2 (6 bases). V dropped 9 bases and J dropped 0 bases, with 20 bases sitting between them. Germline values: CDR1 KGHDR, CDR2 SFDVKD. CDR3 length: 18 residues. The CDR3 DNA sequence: TGTGCCACCGGGATTGAGGGAGGACCTAGCTCTGGGGCCAACGTCCTGACTTTC. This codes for CATGIEGGPSSGANVLTF.

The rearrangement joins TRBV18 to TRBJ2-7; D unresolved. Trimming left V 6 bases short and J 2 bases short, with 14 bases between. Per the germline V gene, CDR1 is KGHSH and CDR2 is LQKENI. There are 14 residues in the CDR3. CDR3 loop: CASSPGLLAYEQYF. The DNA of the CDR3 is TGTGCCAGCTCTCCCGGGTTGTTAGCCTACGAGCAGTACTTC.

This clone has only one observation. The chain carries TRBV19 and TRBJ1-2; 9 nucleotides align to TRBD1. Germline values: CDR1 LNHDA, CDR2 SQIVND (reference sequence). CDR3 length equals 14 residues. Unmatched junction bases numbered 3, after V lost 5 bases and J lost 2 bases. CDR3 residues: CASSQQGANYGYTF. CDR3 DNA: TGTGCCAGTAGTCAACAGGGGGCAAACTATGGCTACACCTTC.

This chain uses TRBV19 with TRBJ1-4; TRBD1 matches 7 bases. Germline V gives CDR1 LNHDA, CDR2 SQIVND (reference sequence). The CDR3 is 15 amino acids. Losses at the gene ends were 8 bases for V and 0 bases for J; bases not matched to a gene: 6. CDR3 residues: CASSTGTSTNEKLFF. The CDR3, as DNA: TGTGCCAGTTCGACAGGGACTTCAACTAATGAAAAACTGTTTTTT.

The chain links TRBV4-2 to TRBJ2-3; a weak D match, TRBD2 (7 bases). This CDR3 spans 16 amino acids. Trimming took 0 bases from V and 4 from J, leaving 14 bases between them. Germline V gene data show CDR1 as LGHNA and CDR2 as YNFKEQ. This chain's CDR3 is CASSQEEGGLADTQYF. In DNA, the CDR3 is TGTGCCAGCAGCCAAGAGGAGGGGGGGCTAGCAGATACGCAGTATTTT.

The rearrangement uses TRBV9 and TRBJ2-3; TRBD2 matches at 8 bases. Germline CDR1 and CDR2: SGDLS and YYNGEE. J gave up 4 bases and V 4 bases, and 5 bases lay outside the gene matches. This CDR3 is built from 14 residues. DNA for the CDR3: TGTGCCAGCAGCCCGGGACTAGGTGCAGATACGCAGTATTTT. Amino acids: CASSPGLGADTQYF. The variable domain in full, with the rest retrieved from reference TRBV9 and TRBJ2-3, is DSGVTQTPKHLITATGQRVTLRCSPRSGDLSVYWYQQSLDQGLQFLIQYYNGEERAKGNILERFSAQQFPDLHSELNLSSLELGDSALYFCASSPGLGADTQYFGPGTRLTVL.

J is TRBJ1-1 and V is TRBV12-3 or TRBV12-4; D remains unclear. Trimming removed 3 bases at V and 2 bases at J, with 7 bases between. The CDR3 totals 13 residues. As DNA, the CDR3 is TGTGCCAGCAGTTTTCGGACTAACACTGAAGCTTTCTTT. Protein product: CASSFRTNTEAFF.

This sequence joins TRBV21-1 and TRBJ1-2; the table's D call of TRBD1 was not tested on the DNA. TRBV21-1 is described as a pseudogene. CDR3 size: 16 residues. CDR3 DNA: TGTGCCAGCAGCAAAGTCCGGAACAGGCCTAACTATGGCTACACCTTC. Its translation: CASSKVRNRPNYGYTF.

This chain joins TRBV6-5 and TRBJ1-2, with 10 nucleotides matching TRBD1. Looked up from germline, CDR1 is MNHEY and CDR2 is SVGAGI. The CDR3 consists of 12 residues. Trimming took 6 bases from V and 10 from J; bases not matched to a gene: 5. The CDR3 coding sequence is TGTGCCAGCAGCCCAGGGACAGGGGTCTACACCTTC. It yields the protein CASSPGTGVYTF.

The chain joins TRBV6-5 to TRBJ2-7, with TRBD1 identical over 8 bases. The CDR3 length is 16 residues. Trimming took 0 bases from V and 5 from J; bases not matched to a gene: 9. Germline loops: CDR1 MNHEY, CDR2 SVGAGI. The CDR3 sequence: CASSYSAGGRIDEQYF. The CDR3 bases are TGTGCCAGCAGTTACTCTGCAGGGGGCCGTATAGACGAGCAGTACTTC.

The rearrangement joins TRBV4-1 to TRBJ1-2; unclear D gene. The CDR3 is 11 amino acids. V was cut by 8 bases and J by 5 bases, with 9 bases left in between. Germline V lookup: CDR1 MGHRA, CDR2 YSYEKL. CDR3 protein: CASATSYGYTF. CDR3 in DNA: TGCGCCAGCGCCACATCTTATGGCTACACCTTC.

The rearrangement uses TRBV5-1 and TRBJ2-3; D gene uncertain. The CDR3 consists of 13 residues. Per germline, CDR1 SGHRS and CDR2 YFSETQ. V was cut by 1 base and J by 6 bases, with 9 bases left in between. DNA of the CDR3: TGCGCCAGCAGCTTGTATGTCGGTGATACGCAGTATTTT. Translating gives CASSLYVGDTQYF. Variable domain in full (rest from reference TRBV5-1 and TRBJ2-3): KAGVTQTPRYLIKTRGQQVTLSCSPISGHRSVSWYQQTPGQGLQFLFEYFSETQRNKGNFPGRFSGRQFSNSRSEMNVSTLELGDSALYLCASSLYVGDTQYFGPGTRLTVL.